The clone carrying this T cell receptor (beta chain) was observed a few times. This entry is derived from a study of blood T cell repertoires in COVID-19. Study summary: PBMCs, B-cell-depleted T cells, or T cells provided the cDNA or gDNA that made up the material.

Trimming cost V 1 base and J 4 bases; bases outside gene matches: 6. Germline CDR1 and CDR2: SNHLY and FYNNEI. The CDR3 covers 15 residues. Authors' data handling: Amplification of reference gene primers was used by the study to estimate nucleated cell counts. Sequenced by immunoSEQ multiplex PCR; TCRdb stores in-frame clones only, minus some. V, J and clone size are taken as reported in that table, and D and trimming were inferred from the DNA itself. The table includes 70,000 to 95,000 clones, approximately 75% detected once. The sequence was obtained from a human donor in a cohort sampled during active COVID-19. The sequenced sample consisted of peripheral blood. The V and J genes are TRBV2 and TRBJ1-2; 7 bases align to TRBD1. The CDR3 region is CASSEERGQSYGYTF. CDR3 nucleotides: TGTGCCAGCAGTGAAGAAAGGGGGCAAAGCTATGGCTACACCTTC.